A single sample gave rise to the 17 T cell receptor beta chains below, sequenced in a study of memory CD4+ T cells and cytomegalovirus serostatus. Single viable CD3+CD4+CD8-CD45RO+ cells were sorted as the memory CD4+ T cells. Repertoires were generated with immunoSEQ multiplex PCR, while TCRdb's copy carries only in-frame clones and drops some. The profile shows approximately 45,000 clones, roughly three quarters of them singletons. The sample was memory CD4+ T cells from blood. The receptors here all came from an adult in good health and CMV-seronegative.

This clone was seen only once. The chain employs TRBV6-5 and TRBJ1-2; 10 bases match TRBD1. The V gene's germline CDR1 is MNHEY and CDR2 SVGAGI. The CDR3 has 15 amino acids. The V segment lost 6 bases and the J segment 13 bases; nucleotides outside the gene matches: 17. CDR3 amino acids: CASSRKPGQGLAVTF. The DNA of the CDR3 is TGTGCCAGCAGCCGCAAACCGGGACAGGGGTTGGCGGTCACCTTC.

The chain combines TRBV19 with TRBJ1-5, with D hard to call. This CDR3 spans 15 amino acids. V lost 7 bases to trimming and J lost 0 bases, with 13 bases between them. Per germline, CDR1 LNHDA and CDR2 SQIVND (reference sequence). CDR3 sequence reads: CASNPTSTSNQPQHF. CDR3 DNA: TGTGCCAGTAACCCGACATCCACTAGCAATCAGCCCCAGCATTTT.

CDR3 region: CASSSGVAGGNSEQFF. The CDR3 coding sequence is TGTGCCAGCAGCTCCGGGGTAGCGGGAGGGAATAGTGAGCAGTTCTTC. The V call is TRBV7-7, the J call TRBJ2-1; 11 nucleotides align to TRBD2. Trimming cost V 4 bases and J 9 bases; bases outside gene matches: 11. This CDR3 comprises 16 residues. Germline CDR1 reads SSHAT; CDR2 reads FNYEAQ (reference sequence).

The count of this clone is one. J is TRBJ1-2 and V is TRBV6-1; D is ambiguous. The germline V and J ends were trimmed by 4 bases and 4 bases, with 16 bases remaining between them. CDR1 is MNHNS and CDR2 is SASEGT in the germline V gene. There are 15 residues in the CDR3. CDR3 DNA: TGTGCCAGCAGTGTGTTCGGACGGACTACCTATGGCTACACCTTC. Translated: CASSVFGRTTYGYTF.

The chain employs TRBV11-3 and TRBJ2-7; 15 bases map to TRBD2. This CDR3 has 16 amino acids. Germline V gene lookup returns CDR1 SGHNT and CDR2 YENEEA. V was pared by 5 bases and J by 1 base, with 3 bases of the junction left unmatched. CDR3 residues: CASSPGLAGGSYEQYF. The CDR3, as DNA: TGTGCCAGCAGCCCGGGACTAGCGGGAGGTTCCTACGAGCAGTACTTC.

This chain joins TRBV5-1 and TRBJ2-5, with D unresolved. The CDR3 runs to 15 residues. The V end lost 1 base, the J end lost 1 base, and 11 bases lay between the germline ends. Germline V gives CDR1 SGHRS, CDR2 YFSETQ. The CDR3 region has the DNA TGCGCCAGCAGCTTGTCTGCTCCCAGCCAAGAGACCCAGTACTTC. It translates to CASSLSAPSQETQYF. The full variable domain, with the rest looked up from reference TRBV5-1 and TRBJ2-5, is KAGVTQTPRYLIKTRGQQVTLSCSPISGHRSVSWYQQTPGQGLQFLFEYFSETQRNKGNFPGRFSGRQFSNSRSEMNVSTLELGDSALYLCASSLSAPSQETQYFGPGTRLLVL.

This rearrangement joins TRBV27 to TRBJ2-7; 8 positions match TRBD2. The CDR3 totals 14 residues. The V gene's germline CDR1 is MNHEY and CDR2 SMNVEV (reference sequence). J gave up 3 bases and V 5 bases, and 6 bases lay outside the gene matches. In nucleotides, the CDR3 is TGTGCCAGCAGTACCGGGACTAGGAGCTACGAGCAGTACTTC. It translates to CASSTGTRSYEQYF.

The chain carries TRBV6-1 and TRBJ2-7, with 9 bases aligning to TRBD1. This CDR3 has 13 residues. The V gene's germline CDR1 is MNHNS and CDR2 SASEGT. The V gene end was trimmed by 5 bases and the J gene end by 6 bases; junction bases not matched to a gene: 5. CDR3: CASSSDRGGEQYF. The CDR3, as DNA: TGTGCCAGCAGTTCGGACAGGGGAGGCGAGCAGTACTTC.

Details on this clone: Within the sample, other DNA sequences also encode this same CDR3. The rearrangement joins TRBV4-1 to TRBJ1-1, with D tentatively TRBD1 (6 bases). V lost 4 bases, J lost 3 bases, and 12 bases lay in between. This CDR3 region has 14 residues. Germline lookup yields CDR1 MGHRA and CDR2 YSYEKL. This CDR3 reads CASSRTPGDTEAFF. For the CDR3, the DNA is TGCGCCAGCAGCCGCACCCCAGGGGACACTGAAGCTTTCTTT.

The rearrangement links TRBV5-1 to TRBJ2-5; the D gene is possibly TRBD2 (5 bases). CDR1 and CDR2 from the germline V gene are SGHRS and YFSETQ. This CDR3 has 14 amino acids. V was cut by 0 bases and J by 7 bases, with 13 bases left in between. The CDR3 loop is CASSLESGAGTQYF. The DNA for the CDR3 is TGCGCCAGCAGCTTGGAGAGCGGCGCGGGGACCCAGTACTTC.

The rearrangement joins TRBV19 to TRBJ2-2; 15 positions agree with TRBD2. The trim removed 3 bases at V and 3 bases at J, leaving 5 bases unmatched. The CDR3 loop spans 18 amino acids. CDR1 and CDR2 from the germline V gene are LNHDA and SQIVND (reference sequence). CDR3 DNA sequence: TGTGCCAGTAGTATTGGACTAGCGGGAGGGCTTGACACCGGGGAGCTGTTTTTT. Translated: CASSIGLAGGLDTGELFF.

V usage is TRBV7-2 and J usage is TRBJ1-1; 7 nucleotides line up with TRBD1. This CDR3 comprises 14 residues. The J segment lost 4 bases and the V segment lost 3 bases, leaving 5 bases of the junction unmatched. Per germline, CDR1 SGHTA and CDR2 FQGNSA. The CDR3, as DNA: TGTGCCAGCAGCTTCAGGGGGGAGTCCACTGAAGCTTTCTTT. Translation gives CASSFRGESTEAFF.

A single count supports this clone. The CDR3 DNA sequence: TGTGCCAGCAGCTTATTGGACGTCTCGGGCACAGATACGCAGTATTTT. Translated, it gives CASSLLDVSGTDTQYF. The rearrangement joins TRBV7-8 to TRBJ2-3, with unresolved D. This CDR3 is 16 amino acids long. The germline V gene encodes CDR1 SGHVS and CDR2 FQNEAQ. V lost 2 bases to trimming and J lost 1 base, with 13 bases between them.

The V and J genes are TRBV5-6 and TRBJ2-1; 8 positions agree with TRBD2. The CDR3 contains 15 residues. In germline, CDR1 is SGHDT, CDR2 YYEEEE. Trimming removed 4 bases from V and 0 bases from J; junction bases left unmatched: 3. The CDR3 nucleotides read TGTGCCAGCAGCCTGACTAGCGTCTCCTACAATGAGCAGTTCTTC. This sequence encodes CASSLTSVSYNEQFF.

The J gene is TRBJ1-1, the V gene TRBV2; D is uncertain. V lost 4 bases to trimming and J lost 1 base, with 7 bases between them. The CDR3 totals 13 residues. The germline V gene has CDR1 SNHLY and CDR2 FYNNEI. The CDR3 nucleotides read TGTGCCAGCAGTGTATCCGGGAACACTGAAGCTTTCTTT. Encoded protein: CASSVSGNTEAFF.

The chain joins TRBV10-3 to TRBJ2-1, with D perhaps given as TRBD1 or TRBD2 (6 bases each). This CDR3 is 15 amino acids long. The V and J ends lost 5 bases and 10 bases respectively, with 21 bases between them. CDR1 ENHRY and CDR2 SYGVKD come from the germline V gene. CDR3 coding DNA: TGTGCCATCAGTCACCGGGACTCCAAAGGGGGAGAGCAGTTCTTC. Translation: CAISHRDSKGGEQFF.

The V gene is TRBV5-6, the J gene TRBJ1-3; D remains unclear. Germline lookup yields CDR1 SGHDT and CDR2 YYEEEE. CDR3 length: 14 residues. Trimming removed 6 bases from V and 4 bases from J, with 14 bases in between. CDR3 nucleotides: TGTGCCAGCACCTTATCAATCTCGGGAAACACCATATATTTT. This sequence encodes CASTLSISGNTIYF.